The clone carrying this TCR beta chain was recorded a few times. Attached unique molecular identifiers marked individual cDNA molecules. TCRdb re-analysed the 5' RACE reads in MiXCR, keeping a single row per CDR3 protein. The repertoire holds around 81,000 distinct CDR3 sequences, more than 13% seen once, with roughly 9.8% in the top ten. CDR3 length: 13 amino acids. Germline loops: CDR1 MNHNS, CDR2 SASEGT. With 5 bases removed from V and 1 base from J, the gap between germline ends came to 8 bases. This entry is derived from a study of early T cells in non-severe SARS-CoV-2 infection. Study-wide context: Sequencing input comprised bulk RNA from unsorted whole blood; chain pairing was not available.

The chain employs TRBV6-1 and TRBJ1-1, with a possible D match to TRBD1 (6 bases). The clonotype was recovered from an adult who was a healthcare worker with PCR-confirmed SARS-CoV-2 infection or an uninfected control (not recorded which). Material: whole blood. The CDR3 reads CASSRTANTEAFF. The CDR3 DNA is TGTGCCAGCAGTCGGACAGCGAACACTGAAGCTTTCTTT.